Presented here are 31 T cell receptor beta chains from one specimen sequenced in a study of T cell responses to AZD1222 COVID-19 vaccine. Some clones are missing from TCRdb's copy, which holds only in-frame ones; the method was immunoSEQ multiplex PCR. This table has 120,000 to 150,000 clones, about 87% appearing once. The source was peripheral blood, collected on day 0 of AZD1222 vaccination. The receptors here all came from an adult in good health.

For the CDR3, the DNA is TGTGCCAGCAGCGTAGAAGGGACAGGGTTAGGGAGCACTGAAGCTTTCTTT. It codes for CASSVEGTGLGSTEAFF. The chain links TRBV9 to TRBJ1-1, with 9 bases fitting TRBD1. CDR1 is SGDLS and CDR2 is YYNGEE in the germline V gene. V dropped 0 bases and J dropped 4; count of bases not matched to a gene: 10. The CDR3 runs to 17 residues.

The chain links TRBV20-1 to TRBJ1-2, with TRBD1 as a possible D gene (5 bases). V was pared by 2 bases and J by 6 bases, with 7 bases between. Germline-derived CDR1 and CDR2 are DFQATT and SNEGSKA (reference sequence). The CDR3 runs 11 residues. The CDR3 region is CSARRGDGYTF. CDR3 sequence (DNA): TGCAGTGCTAGAAGAGGGGATGGCTACACCTTC.

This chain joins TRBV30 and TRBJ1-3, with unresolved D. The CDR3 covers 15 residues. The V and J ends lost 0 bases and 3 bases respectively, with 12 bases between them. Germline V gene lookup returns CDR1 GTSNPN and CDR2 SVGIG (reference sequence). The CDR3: CAWSVLGLFGNTIYF. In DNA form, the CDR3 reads TGTGCCTGGAGTGTGCTGGGGTTGTTTGGAAACACCATATATTTT.

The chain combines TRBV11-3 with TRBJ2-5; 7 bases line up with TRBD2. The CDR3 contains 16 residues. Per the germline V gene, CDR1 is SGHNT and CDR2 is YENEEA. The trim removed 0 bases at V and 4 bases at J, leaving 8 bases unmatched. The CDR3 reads CASSLDWEGLTETQYF. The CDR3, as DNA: TGTGCCAGCAGCTTAGATTGGGAGGGCCTTACAGAGACCCAGTACTTC.

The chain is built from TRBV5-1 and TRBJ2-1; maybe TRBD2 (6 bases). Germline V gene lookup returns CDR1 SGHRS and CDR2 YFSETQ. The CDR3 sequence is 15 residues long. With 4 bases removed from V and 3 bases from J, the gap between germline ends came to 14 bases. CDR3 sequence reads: CASSPSAINYNEQFF. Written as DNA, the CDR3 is TGCGCCAGCAGCCCTAGCGCGATCAACTACAATGAGCAGTTCTTC.

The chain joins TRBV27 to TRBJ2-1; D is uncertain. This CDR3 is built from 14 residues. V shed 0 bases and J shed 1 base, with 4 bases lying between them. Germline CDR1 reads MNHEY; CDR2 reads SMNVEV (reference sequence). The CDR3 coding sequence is TGTGCCAGCAGTTTATCCTTATCCTACAATGAGCAGTTCTTC. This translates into CASSLSLSYNEQFF.

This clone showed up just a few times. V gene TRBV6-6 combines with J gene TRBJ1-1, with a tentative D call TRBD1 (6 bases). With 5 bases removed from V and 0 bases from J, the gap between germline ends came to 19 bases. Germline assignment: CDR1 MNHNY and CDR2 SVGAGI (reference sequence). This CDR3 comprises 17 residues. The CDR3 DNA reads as TGTGCCAGCAGTCCGACCTTACAGGGACTAATGAACACTGAAGCTTTCTTT. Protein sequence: CASSPTLQGLMNTEAFF.

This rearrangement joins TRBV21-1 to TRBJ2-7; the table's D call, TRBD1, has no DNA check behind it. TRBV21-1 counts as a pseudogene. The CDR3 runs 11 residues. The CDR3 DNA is TGTGCCAGCTGCTTCAGATACGAGCAGTACTTC. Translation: CASCFRYEQYF.

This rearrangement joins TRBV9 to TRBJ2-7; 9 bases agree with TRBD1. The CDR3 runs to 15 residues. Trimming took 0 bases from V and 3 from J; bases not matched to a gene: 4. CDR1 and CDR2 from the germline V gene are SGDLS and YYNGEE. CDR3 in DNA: TGTGCCAGCAGCGTAGCTGAGGGACAGGGCTACGAGCAGTACTTC. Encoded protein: CASSVAEGQGYEQYF.

The CDR3 protein is CASSSRQRAGYTF. CDR3 DNA sequence: TGTGCCAGCAGCAGCCGACAGCGAGCTGGCTACACCTTC. The chain carries TRBV6-5 and TRBJ1-2, with a possible D match to TRBD1 (5 bases). CDR3 length: 13 residues. Per germline, CDR1 MNHEY and CDR2 SVGAGI. Trimming left V 6 bases short and J 7 bases short, with 15 bases between.

The CDR3 sequence is CASSFRSDTQYF. For the CDR3, the DNA is TGTGCCAGCAGCTTCCGGTCAGATACGCAGTATTTT. The gene calls are TRBV13 and TRBJ2-3; D call uncertain. V was clipped by 3 bases and J by 4 bases, with 5 bases between them. Germline assignment: CDR1 PRHDT and CDR2 FYEKMQ (reference sequence). The CDR3 runs to 12 residues. Drawing the rest from reference TRBV13 and TRBJ2-3, the complete variable domain is AAGVIQSPRHLIKEKRETATLKCYPIPRHDTVYWYQQGPGQDPQFLISFYEKMQSDKGSIPDRFSAQQFSDYHSELNMSSLELGDSALYFCASSFRSDTQYFGPGTRLTVL.

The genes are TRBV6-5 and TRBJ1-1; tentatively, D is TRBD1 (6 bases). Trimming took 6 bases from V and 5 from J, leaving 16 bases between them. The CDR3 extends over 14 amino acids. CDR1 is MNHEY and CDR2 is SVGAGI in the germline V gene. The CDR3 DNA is TGTGCCAGCAGCCAAGGGGGGGGGCGGACTGAAGCTTTCTTT. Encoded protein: CASSQGGGRTEAFF.

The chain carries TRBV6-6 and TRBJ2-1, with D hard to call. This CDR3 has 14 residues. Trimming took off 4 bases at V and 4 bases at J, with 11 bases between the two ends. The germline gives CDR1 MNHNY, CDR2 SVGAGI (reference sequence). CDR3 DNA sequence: TGTGCCAGCAGTTCATCCGCGCTATACAATGAGCAGTTCTTC. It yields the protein CASSSSALYNEQFF.

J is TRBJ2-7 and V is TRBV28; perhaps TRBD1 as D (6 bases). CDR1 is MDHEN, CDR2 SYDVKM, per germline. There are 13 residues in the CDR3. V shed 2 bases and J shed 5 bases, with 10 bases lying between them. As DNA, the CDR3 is TGTGCCAGCAGTTTAGCCAGGGGAAACGAGCAGTACTTC. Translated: CASSLARGNEQYF.

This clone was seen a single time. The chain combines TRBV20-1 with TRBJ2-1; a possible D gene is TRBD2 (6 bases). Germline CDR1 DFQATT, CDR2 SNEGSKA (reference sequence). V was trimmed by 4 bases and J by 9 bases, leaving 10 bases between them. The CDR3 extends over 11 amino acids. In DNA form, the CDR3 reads TGCAGTGCTACAGCGCGGGGTGAGCAGTTCTTC. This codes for CSATARGEQFF.

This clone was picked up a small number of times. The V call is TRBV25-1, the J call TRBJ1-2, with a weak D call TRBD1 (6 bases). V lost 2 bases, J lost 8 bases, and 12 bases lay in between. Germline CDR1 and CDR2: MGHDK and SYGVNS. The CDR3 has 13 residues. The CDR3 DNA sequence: TGTGCCAGCAGTGAAATTAGGGGGTCGGGCTACACCTTC. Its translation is CASSEIRGSGYTF.

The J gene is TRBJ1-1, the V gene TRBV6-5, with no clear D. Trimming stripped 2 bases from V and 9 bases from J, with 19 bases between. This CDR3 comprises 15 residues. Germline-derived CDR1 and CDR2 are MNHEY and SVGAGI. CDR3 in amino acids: CASSYERVGTAQAFF. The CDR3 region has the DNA TGTGCCAGCAGTTACGAAAGGGTGGGAACCGCGCAAGCTTTCTTT.

The CDR3 here is CASSTEVPGQGTEGNTIYF. In DNA, the CDR3 is TGTGCCAGTAGTACCGAAGTCCCGGGACAGGGGACGGAAGGAAACACCATATATTTT. V gene TRBV19 combines with J gene TRBJ1-3; 10 bases are a match to TRBD1. The CDR3 is 19 amino acids. V lost 4 bases and J lost 4; bases outside the gene matches: 16. Germline V gives CDR1 LNHDA, CDR2 SQIVND (reference sequence).

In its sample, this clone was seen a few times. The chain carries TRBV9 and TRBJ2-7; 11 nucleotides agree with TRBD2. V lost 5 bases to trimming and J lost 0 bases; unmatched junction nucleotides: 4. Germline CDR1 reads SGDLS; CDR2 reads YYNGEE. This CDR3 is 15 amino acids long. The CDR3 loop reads CASSGGTSGSYEQYF. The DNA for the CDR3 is TGTGCCAGCAGTGGCGGGACTAGCGGCTCCTACGAGCAGTACTTC.

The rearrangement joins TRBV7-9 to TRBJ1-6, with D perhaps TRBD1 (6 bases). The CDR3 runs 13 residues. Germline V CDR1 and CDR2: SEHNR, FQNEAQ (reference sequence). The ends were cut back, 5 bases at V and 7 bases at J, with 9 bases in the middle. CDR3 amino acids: CASSLDRNSPLHF. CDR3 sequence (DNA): TGTGCCAGCAGCCTTGACAGGAATTCACCCCTCCACTTT.

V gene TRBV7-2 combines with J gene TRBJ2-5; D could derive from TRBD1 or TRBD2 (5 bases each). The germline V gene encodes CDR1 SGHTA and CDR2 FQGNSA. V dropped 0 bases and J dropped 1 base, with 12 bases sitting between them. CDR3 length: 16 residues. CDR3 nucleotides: TGTGCCAGCAGCTTAGCGACGACGAGGGGCCAAGAGACCCAGTACTTC. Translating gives CASSLATTRGQETQYF.

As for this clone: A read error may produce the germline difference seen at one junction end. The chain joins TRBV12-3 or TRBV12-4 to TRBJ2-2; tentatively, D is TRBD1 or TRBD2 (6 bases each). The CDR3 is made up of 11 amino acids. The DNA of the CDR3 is TGCGGGGGCGCAGGCACCGGGGAGCTGTTTTTT. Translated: CGGAGTGELFF.

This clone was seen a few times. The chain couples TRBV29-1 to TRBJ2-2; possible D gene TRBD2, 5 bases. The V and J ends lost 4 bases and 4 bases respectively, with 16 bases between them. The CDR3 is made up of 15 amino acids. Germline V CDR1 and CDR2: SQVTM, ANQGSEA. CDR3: CSVGTSWGGTGELFF. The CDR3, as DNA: TGCAGCGTTGGGACTTCGTGGGGTGGCACCGGGGAGCTGTTTTTT.

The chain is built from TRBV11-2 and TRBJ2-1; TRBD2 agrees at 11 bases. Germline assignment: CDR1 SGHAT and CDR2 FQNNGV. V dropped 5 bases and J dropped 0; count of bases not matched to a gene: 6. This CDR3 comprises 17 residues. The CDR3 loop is CASSIGTSGGSYNEQFF. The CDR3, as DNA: TGTGCCAGCAGCATAGGGACTAGCGGAGGCTCCTACAATGAGCAGTTCTTC. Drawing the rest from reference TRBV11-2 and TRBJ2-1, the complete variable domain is EAGVAQSPRYKIIEKRQSVAFWCNPISGHATLYWYQQILGQGPKLLIQFQNNGVVDDSQLPKDRFSAERLKGVDSTLKIQPAKLEDSAVYLCASSIGTSGGSYNEQFFGPGTRLTVL.

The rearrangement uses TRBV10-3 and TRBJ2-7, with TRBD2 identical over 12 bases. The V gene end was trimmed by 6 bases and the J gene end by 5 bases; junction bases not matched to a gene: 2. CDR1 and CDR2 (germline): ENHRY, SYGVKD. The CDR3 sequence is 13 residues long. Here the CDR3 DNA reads TGTGCCATCAGCCGACTAGCGGGAGACGAGCAGTACTTC. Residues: CAISRLAGDEQYF.

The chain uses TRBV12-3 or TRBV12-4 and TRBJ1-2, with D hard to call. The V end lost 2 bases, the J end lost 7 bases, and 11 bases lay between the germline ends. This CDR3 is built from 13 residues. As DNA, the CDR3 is TGTGCCAGCAGTTTAATCGAACAGTCTGGCTACACCTTC. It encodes CASSLIEQSGYTF.

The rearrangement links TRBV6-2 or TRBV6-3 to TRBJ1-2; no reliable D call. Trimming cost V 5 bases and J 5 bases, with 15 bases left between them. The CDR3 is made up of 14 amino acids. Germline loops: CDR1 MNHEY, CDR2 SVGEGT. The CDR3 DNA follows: TGTGCCAGCAGTACTGTGGGCCTATGGTATGGCTACACCTTC. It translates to CASSTVGLWYGYTF.

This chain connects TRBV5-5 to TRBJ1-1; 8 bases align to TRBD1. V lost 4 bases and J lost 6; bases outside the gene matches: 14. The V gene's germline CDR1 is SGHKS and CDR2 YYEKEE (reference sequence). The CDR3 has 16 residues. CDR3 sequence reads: CASSVGTGRSGAEAFF. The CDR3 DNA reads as TGTGCCAGCAGCGTCGGGACAGGACGTTCCGGGGCTGAAGCTTTCTTT.

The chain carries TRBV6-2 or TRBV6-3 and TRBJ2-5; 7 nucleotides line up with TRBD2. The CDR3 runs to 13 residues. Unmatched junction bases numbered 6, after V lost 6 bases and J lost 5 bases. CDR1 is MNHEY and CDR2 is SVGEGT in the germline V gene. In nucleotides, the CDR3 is TGTGCCAGCAGCCACGGGGGGTGGGAGACCCAGTACTTC. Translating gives CASSHGGWETQYF.

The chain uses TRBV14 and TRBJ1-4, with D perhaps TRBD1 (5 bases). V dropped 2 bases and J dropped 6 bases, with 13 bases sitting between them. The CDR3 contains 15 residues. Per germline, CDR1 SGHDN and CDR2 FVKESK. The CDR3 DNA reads TGTGCCAGCAGCCAACCCGATGGGACTGATGAAAAACTGTTTTTT. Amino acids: CASSQPDGTDEKLFF.

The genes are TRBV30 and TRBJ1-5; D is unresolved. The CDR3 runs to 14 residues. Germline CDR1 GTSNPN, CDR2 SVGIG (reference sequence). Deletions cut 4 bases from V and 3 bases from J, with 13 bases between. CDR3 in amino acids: CAWNPSTSNQPQHF. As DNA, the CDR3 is TGTGCCTGGAACCCGTCCACCTCCAATCAGCCCCAGCATTTT.